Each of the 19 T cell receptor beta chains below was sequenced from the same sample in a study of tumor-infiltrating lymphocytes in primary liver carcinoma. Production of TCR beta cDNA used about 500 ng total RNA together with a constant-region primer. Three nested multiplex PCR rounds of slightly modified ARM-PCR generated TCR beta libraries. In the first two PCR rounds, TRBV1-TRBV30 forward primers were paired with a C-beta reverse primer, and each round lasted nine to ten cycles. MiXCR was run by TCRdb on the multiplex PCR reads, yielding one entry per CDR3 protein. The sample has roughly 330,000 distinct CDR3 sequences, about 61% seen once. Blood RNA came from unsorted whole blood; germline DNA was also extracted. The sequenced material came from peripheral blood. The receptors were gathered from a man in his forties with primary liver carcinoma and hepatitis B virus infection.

CDR3 in DNA: TGTGCCAGCAGTTACTCGATCGCCAGGGGGAACACTGAAGCTTTCTTT. Its translation is CASSYSIARGNTEAFF. J is TRBJ1-1 and V is TRBV6-2 or TRBV6-3; a possible D gene is TRBD1 (6 bases). The CDR3 runs to 16 residues. From germline, CDR1 is MNHEY and CDR2 SVGEGT. Trimming took off 0 bases at V and 1 base at J, with 12 bases between the two ends.

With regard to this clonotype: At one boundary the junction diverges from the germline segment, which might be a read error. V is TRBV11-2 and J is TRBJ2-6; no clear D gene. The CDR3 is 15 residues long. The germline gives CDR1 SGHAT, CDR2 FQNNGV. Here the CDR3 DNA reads TGTGCCAACAGCTTAGACGGGCATGGGGCCAACGTCCTGACTTTC. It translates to CANSLDGHGANVLTF.

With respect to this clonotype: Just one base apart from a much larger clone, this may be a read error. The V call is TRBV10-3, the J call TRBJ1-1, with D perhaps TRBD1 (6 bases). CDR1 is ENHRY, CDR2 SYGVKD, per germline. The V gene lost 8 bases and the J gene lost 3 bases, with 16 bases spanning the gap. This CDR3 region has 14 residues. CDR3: CAIDPRGGDTEAFF. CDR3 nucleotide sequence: TGTGCCATCGATCCCAGGGGTGGGGACACTGAAGCTTTCTTT.

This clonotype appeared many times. CDR3: CASNQYNEQFF. The CDR3 DNA is TGTGCCAGCAACCAATACAATGAGCAGTTCTTC. The J gene is TRBJ2-1, the V gene TRBV6-2 or TRBV6-3, with D unclear. This CDR3 spans 11 amino acids. V lost 7 bases and J lost 4, with 5 bases in between. Per the germline V gene, CDR1 is MNHEY and CDR2 is SVGEGT.

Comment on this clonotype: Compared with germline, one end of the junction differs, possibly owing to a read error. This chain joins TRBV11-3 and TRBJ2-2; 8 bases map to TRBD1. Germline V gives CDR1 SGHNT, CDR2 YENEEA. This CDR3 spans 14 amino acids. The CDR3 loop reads CASSWGQAARELFF. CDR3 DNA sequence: TGTGCCAGCAGCTGGGGACAGGCCGCCAGGGAGCTATTTTTT.

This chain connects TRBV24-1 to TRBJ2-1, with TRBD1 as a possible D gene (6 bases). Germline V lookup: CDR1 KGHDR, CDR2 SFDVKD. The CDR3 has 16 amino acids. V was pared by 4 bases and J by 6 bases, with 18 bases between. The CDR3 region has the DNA TGTGCCACCAGTGACCGGACAGAGTCCATCTCCAATGAGCAGTTCTTC. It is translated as CATSDRTESISNEQFF.

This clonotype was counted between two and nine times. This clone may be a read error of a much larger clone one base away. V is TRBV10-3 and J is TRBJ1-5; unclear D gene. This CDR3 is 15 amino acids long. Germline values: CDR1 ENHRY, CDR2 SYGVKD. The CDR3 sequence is CAISESRVSNQSQHF. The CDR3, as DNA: TGTGCCATCAGTGAGTCTAGGGTTAGCAATCAGTCCCAGCATTTT.

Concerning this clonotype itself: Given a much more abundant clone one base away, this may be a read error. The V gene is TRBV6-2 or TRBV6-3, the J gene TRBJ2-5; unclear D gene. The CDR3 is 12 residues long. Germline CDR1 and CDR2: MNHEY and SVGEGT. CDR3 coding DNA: TGTGCCAGCAGTTCGGTGATAGAGACCCAGCACTTC. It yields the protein CASSSVIETQHF.

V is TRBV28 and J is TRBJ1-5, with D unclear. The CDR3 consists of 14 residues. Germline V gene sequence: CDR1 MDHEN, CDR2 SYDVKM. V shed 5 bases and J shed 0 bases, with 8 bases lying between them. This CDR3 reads CASSLQVSNQPQHF. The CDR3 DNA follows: TGTGCCAGCAGTCTTCAGGTTAGCAATCAGCCCCAGCATTTT.

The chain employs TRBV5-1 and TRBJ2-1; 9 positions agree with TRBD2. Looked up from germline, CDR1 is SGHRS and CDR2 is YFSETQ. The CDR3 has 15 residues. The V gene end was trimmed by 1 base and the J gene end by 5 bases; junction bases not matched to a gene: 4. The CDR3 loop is CASSLSTSGHNEQFF. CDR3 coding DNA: TGCGCCAGCAGCTTGTCGACTAGCGGACACAATGAGCAGTTCTTC.

The CDR3 is CASTRRDMAYEQYF. The DNA for the CDR3 is TGTGCCAGCACCCGCCGGGACATGGCCTACGAGCAGTACTTC. The rearrangement links TRBV7-9 to TRBJ2-7, with TRBD1 as a possible D gene (6 bases). CDR1 and CDR2 (germline): SEHNR, FQNEAQ (reference sequence). V was cut by 7 bases and J by 2 bases, with 15 bases left in between. The CDR3 is made up of 14 amino acids.

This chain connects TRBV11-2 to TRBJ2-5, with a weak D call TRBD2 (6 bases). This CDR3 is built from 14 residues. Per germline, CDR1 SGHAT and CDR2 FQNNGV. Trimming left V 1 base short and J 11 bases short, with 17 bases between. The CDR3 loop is CASSLARGRKRQYF. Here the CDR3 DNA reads TGTGCCAGCAGCTTAGCACGGGGGAGAAAGAGACAGTACTTC.

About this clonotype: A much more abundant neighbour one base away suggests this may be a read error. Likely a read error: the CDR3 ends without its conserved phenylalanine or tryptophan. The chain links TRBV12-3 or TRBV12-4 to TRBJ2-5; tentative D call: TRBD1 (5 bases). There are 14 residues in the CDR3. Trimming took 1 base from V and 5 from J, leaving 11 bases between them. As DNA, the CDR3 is TGTGCCAGCAGTTTAGGTGGCAGGGTGGAGACCCAGTACTGC. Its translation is CASSLGGRVETQYC.

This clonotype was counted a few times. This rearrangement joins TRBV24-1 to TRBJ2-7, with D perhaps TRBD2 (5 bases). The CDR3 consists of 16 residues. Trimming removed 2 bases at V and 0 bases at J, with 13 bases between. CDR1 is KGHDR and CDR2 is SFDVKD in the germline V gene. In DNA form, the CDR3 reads TGTGCCACCAGTGATTCGGGGTCCGGTCACTCCTACGAGCAGTACTTC. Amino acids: CATSDSGSGHSYEQYF.

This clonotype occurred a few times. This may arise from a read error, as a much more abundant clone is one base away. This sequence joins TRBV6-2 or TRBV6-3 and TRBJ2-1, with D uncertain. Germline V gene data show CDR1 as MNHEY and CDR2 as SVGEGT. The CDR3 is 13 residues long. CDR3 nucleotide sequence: TGTGTCAGCAGTTTTTCTAAGGGTAGTGAGCAGTTCTTC. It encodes CVSSFSKGSEQFF.

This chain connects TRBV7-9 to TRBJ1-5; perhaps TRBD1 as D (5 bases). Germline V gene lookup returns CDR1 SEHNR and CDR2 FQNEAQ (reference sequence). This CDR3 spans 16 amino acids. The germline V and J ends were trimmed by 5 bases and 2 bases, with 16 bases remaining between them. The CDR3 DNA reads TGTGCCAGCAGCCCCGCAGGGTTTAGAGGCAATCAGCCCCAGCATTTT. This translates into CASSPAGFRGNQPQHF.

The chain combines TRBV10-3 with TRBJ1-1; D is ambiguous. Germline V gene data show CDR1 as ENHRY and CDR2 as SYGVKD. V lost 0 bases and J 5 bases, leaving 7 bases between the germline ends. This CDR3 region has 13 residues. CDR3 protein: CAISESDETEAFF. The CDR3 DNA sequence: TGTGCCATCAGTGAGTCTGATGAAACTGAAGCTTTCTTT.

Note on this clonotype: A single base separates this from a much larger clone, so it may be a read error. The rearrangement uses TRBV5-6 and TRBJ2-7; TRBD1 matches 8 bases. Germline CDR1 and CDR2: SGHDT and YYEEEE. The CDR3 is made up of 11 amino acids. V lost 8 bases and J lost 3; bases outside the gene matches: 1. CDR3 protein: CARGTGYEQYF. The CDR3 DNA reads TGTGCCAGAGGGACAGGCTACGAGCAGTACTTC.

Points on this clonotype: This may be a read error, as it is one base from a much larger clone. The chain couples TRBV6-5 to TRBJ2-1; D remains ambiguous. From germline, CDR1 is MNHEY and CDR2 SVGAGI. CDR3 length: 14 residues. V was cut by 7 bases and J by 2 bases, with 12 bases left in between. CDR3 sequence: CASTGSLPYNEQFF. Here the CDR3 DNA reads TGTGCCAGCACGGGTAGTTTGCCCTACAATGAGCAGTTCTTC.